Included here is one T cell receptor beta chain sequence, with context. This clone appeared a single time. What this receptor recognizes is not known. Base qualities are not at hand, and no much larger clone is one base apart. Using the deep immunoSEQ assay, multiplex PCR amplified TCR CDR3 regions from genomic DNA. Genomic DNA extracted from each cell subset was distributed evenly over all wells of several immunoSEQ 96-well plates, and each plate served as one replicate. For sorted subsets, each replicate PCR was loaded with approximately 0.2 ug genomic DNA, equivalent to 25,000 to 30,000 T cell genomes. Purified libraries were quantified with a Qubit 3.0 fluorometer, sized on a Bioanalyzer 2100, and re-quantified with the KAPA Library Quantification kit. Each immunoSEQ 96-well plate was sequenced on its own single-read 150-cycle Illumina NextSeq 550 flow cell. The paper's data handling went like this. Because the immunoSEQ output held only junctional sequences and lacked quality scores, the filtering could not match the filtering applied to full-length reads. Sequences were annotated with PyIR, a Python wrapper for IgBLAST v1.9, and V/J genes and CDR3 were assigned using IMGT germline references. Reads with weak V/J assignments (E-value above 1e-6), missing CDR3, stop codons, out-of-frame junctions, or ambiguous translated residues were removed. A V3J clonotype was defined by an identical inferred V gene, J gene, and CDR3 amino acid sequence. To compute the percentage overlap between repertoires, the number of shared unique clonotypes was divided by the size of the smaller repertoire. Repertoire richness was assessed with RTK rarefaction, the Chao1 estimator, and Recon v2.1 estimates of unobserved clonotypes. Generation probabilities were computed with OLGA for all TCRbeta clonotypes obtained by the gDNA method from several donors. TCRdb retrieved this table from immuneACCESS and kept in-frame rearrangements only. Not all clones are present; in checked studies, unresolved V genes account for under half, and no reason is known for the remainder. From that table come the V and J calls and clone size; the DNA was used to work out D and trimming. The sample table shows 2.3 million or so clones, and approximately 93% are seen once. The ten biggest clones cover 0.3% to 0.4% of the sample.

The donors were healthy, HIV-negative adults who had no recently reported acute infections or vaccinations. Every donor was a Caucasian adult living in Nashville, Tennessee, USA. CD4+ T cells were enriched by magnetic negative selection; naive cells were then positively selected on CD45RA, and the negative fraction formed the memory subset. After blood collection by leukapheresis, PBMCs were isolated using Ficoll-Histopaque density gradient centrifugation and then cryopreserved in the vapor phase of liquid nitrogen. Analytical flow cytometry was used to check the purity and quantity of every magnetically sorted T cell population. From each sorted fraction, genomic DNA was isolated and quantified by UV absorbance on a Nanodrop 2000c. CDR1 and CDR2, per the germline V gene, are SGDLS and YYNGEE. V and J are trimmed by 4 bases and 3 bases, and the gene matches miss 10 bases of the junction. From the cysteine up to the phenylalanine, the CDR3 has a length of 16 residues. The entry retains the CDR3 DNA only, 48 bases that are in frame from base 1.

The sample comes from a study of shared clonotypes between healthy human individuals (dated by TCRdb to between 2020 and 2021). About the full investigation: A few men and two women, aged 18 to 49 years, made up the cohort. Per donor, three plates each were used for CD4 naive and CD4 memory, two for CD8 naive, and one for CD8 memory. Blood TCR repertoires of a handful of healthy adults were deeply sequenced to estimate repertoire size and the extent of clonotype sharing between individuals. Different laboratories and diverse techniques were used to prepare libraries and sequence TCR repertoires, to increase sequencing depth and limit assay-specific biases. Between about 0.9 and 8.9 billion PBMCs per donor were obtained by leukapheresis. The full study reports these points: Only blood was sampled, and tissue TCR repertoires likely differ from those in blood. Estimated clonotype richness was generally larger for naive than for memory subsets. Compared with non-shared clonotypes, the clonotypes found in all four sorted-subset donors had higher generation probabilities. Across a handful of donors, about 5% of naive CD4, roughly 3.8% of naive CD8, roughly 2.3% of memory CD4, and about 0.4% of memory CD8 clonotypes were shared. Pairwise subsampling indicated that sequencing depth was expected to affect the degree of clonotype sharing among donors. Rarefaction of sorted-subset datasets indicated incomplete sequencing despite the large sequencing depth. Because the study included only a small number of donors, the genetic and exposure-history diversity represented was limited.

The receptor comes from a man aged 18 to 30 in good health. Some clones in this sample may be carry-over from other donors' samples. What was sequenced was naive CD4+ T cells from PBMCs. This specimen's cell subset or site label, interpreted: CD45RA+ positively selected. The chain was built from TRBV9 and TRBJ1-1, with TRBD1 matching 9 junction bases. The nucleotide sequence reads TGTGCCAGCAGCCCGTTTACAGGGGGCATTGACACTGAAGCTTTCTTT. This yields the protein CASSPFTGGIDTEAFF. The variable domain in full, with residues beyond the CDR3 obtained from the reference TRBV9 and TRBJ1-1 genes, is DSGVTQTPKHLITATGQRVTLRCSPRSGDLSVYWYQQSLDQGLQFLIQYYNGEERAKGNILERFSAQQFPDLHSELNLSSLELGDSALYFCASSPFTGGIDTEAFFGQGTRLTVV.